The 30 T cell receptor beta chains presented below share a single source sample, sequenced in a study of regulatory T cells in long-lasting Graves disease. Time point denoted: newly diagnosed GD, antithyroid drugs for less than 3 months. Construction of the TCR library relied on RNA isolated from PBMCs. Assembly of TCR beta libraries relied on iRepertoire HTBI primers together with Arm-PCR of CDR3 regions. Via MiXCR, TCRdb re-called the multiplex PCR reads, giving one row per CDR3 protein. The sample records about 200,000 distinct CDR3 sequences, about 16% being singletons. The specimen was peripheral blood mononuclear cells (PBMCs), collected at new diagnosis, from a patient treated with antithyroid drugs. Receptor source: a female donor with Graves disease.

This clonotype was picked up many times. The V gene is TRBV5-1, the J gene TRBJ2-3; D perhaps matches TRBD2 (5 bases). This CDR3 region has 15 residues. Trimming took 2 bases from V and 6 from J, leaving 16 bases between them. CDR1 SGHRS and CDR2 YFSETQ come from the germline V gene. The CDR3 DNA reads as TGCGCCAGCAGCTTTCGGGATCCTCGGTTGGATACGCAGTATTTT. Translating gives CASSFRDPRLDTQYF. Using reference TRBV5-1 and TRBJ2-3 for the parts outside the CDR3, the full variable domain is KAGVTQTPRYLIKTRGQQVTLSCSPISGHRSVSWYQQTPGQGLQFLFEYFSETQRNKGNFPGRFSGRQFSNSRSEMNVSTLELGDSALYLCASSFRDPRLDTQYFGPGTRLTVL.

This clonotype was seen only a few times. The chain is built from TRBV30 and TRBJ2-3, with a tentative D call TRBD2 (5 bases). Germline CDR1 GTSNPN, CDR2 SVGIG (reference sequence). The ends were cut back, 0 bases at V and 4 bases at J, with 26 bases in the middle. The CDR3 has 19 residues. The CDR3 sequence: CAWSVDQGSWTAGADTQYF. The CDR3 nucleotides read TGTGCCTGGAGTGTAGATCAAGGCTCGTGGACTGCCGGCGCAGATACGCAGTATTTT. Based on the CDR3 plus reference TRBV30 and TRBJ2-3, the full variable domain is SQTIHQWPATLVQPVGSPLSLECTVEGTSNPNLYWYRQAAGRGLQLLFYSVGIGQISSEVPQNLSASRPQDRQFILSSKKLLLSDSGFYLCAWSVDQGSWTAGADTQYFGPGTRLTVL.

This clonotype was picked up many times. V gene TRBV6-1 combines with J gene TRBJ2-7; 7 bases fit TRBD1. Germline assignment: CDR1 MNHNS and CDR2 SASEGT. The CDR3 loop spans 15 amino acids. V lost 6 bases to trimming and J lost 3 bases; unmatched junction nucleotides: 11. CDR3 in amino acids: CASRTGYRGNYEQYF. CDR3 bases: TGTGCCAGCAGAACAGGGTACAGGGGCAACTACGAGCAGTACTTC.

This clonotype was picked up many times. The chain is built from TRBV5-1 and TRBJ1-2; 7 bases are shared with TRBD1. The V and J ends lost 4 bases and 8 bases, in that order; junction bases with no gene match: 14. The germline CDR1 and CDR2 sequences are SGHRS and YFSETQ. This CDR3 comprises 15 residues. Here the CDR3 reads CASSQRTAGGEGYTF. Written as DNA, the CDR3 is TGCGCCAGCAGCCAACGAACGGCAGGGGGAGAAGGCTACACCTTC.

This clonotype occurred many times. The chain carries TRBV6-1 and TRBJ2-2; the match to TRBD1 covers 8 bases. Germline values: CDR1 MNHNS, CDR2 SASEGT. The CDR3 is 16 amino acids. Trimming at V came to 5 bases and at J to 3 bases, leaving 8 bases not matched to a gene. CDR3 amino acids: CASSQGQGFDTGELFF. The CDR3 bases are TGTGCCAGCAGTCAAGGACAGGGTTTCGACACCGGGGAGCTGTTTTTT.

As regards this clonotype: This may come from a read error, since a much larger clone is one base off. The rearrangement links TRBV3-1 to TRBJ2-7; D might be TRBD2 (5 bases). Germline loops: CDR1 LGHDT, CDR2 YNNKEL (reference sequence). The CDR3 contains 13 residues. The germline V and J ends were trimmed by 7 bases and 3 bases, with 13 bases remaining between them. The CDR3 loop is CASNSREGYEQYF. The CDR3 coding sequence is TGTGCCAGCAACTCCCGGGAAGGCTACGAGCAGTACTTC.

This sequence joins TRBV5-5 and TRBJ2-1; D may match TRBD1 or TRBD2 (5 bases each). CDR1 and CDR2 from the germline V gene are SGHKS and YYEKEE (reference sequence). V lost 1 base and J lost 11, with 10 bases in between. The CDR3 is 12 amino acids. CDR3 sequence: CASSLRGGQQFF. The CDR3 DNA reads as TGTGCCAGCAGCTTGCGTGGGGGACAGCAGTTCTTC.

This clonotype was picked up many times. J is TRBJ2-5 and V is TRBV29-1, with D perhaps TRBD1 (6 bases). Trimming removed 3 bases from V and 2 bases from J, with 19 bases in between. Germline assignment: CDR1 SQVTM and CDR2 ANQGSEA. The CDR3 runs to 16 residues. CDR3 DNA: TGCAGCGTTGAGGGGGCGTGGACCGATACACAAGAGACCCAGTACTTC. It translates to CSVEGAWTDTQETQYF.

This chain uses TRBV11-2 with TRBJ2-3; the match to TRBD2 covers 10 bases. In germline, CDR1 is SGHAT, CDR2 FQNNGV. CDR3 length equals 17 residues. V shed 5 bases and J 4 bases; nucleotides not matched to a gene: 12. The CDR3, as DNA: TGTGCCAGCAGCCGACCGAGGCTAGCGGGAGTATCAGATACGCAGTATTTT. This translates into CASSRPRLAGVSDTQYF. The whole variable domain, remainder taken from reference TRBV11-2 and TRBJ2-3, is EAGVAQSPRYKIIEKRQSVAFWCNPISGHATLYWYQQILGQGPKLLIQFQNNGVVDDSQLPKDRFSAERLKGVDSTLKIQPAKLEDSAVYLCASSRPRLAGVSDTQYFGPGTRLTVL.

The V call is TRBV11-2, the J call TRBJ1-2; D may be TRBD1 (6 bases). The CDR3 runs 12 residues. CDR1 and CDR2 (germline): SGHAT, FQNNGV. The V and J ends lost 5 bases and 8 bases respectively, with 12 bases between them. The CDR3 nucleotides are TGTGCCAGCAGCCGTACAGGGCCCGGCTACACCTTC. Its protein is CASSRTGPGYTF.

Ten or more counts support this clonotype. This chain connects TRBV19 to TRBJ2-7; D could derive from TRBD1 or TRBD2 (6 bases each). Per germline, CDR1 LNHDA and CDR2 SQIVND (reference sequence). This CDR3 comprises 14 residues. V lost 2 bases and J lost 2, with 10 bases in between. The chain's CDR3 is CASSIKGGTYEQYF. The CDR3 bases are TGTGCCAGTAGTATAAAGGGGGGCACCTACGAGCAGTACTTC.

At least ten counts were recorded for this clonotype. The V gene is TRBV11-2, the J gene TRBJ2-5, with 8 bases matching TRBD2. Germline trimming cut 4 bases from V and 1 base from J; bases unmatched to any gene: 5. The V gene's germline CDR1 is SGHAT and CDR2 FQNNGV. The CDR3 sequence is 15 residues long. For the CDR3, the DNA is TGTGCCAGCAGCTATACTAGCGGAGGCCAAGAGACCCAGTACTTC. This gives the protein CASSYTSGGQETQYF.

This clonotype has a count of ten or more. This chain connects TRBV19 to TRBJ1-2, with 10 bases lining up with TRBD1. From germline, CDR1 is LNHDA and CDR2 SQIVND (reference sequence). CDR3 size: 18 residues. J gave up 7 bases and V 5 bases, and 19 bases lay outside the gene matches. DNA of the CDR3: TGTGCCAGTAGTTCATTACCCGGGACAGGGGATTCCGGCCGTGGCTACACCTTC. Its translation: CASSSLPGTGDSGRGYTF. Drawing the rest from reference TRBV19 and TRBJ1-2, the complete variable domain is DGGITQSPKYLFRKEGQNVTLSCEQNLNHDAMYWYRQDPGQGLRLIYYSQIVNDFQKGDIAEGYSVSREKKESFPLTVTSAQKNPTAFYLCASSSLPGTGDSGRGYTFGSGTRLTVV.

J is TRBJ2-5 and V is TRBV19; perhaps TRBD2 as D (7 bases). The germline CDR1 and CDR2 sequences are LNHDA and SQIVND (reference sequence). Trimming removed 6 bases from V and 1 base from J, with 12 bases in between. The CDR3 contains 14 residues. The CDR3 sequence is CASSRGLFQETQYF. For the CDR3, the DNA is TGTGCCAGTAGCAGGGGACTATTCCAAGAGACCCAGTACTTC.

This clonotype was counted between two and nine times. A far larger clone is a single base away, which makes a read error likely. The gene calls are TRBV27 and TRBJ2-1, with TRBD2 matching 10 bases. The CDR3 covers 13 residues. The ends lost 8 bases at V and 9 bases at J; junction bases unmatched: 7. In germline, CDR1 is MNHEY, CDR2 SMNVEV (reference sequence). The CDR3 sequence is CASEREGRGEQFF. DNA for the CDR3: TGTGCCAGCGAGCGGGAGGGCCGCGGTGAGCAGTTCTTC.

This clonotype was seen many times. The J gene is TRBJ2-5, the V gene TRBV14; D gene uncertain. V dropped 3 bases and J dropped 5 bases, with 7 bases sitting between them. Germline values: CDR1 SGHDN, CDR2 FVKESK. CDR3 length: 12 residues. This CDR3 reads CASSHEVETQYF. The CDR3 DNA is TGTGCCAGCAGCCACGAGGTGGAGACCCAGTACTTC. Based on the CDR3 plus reference TRBV14 and TRBJ2-5, the full variable domain is EAGVTQFPSHSVIEKGQTVTLRCDPISGHDNLYWYRRVMGKEIKFLLHFVKESKQDESGMPNNRFLAERTGGTYSTLKVQPAELEDSGVYFCASSHEVETQYFGPGTRLLVL.

This clonotype was observed many times. The V call is TRBV28, the J call TRBJ2-3; perhaps D is TRBD1 or TRBD2 (5 bases each). Trimming stripped 6 bases from V and 4 bases from J, with 11 bases between. The CDR3 runs 13 residues. Germline V gene sequence: CDR1 MDHEN, CDR2 SYDVKM. CDR3 residues: CASRPLGADTQYF. The CDR3 DNA reads as TGTGCCAGCAGACCCCTGGGGGCAGATACGCAGTATTTT.

This clonotype was detected many times. The chain carries TRBV14 and TRBJ1-4; a weak D match, TRBD1 (6 bases). V was shortened by 0 bases and J by 5 bases, with 19 bases between the two germline ends. The CDR3 is 18 amino acids. CDR1 is SGHDN and CDR2 is FVKESK in the germline V gene. The CDR3 region has the DNA TGTGCCAGCAGCCAAGAGCCCCACCTCGACAGGTACAATGAAAAACTGTTTTTT. Translated: CASSQEPHLDRYNEKLFF.

This clonotype has ten or more counts. The CDR3 nucleotides read TGTGCCAGCAGCGCTCGGACAGGAGATGAAAAACTGTTTTTT. It encodes CASSARTGDEKLFF. This chain links TRBV9 with TRBJ1-4; TRBD1 agrees at 7 bases. Germline V gene data show CDR1 as SGDLS and CDR2 as YYNGEE. V lost 3 bases, J lost 6 bases, and 5 bases stayed unmatched. The CDR3 covers 14 residues.

This clonotype was counted ten times or more. A clone one base away is much larger, so this may be a read error. This sequence joins TRBV10-3 and TRBJ1-6; D gene unclear. This CDR3 region has 13 residues. V lost 4 bases to trimming and J lost 10 bases, with 11 bases between them. Germline CDR1 and CDR2: ENHRY and SYGVKD. The CDR3 coding sequence is TGTGCCATCAGTGGGCACCCCGCCTCACCCCTCCACTTT. It codes for CAISGHPASPLHF.

Remarks on this clonotype: Only one base separates this from a far larger clonotype, so it likely reflects a read error. This chain joins TRBV12-3 or TRBV12-4 and TRBJ1-1; D not certain. This CDR3 comprises 13 residues. The CDR3 bases are TGTGCCAGCAGTGCGTCGCAGAACACTGGAGCTTTCTTT. Translated, it gives CASSASQNTGAFF.

As for this clonotype: One base separates it from a far larger clone, so it is likely a read error. V usage is TRBV7-2 and J usage is TRBJ2-5; D ambiguous. The CDR3 is made up of 13 amino acids. CDR1 and CDR2 from the germline V gene are SGHTA and FQGNSA. CDR3 region: CASSPESTETRYF. In DNA, the CDR3 is TGTGCCAGCAGCCCCGAATCGACGGAGACCCGGTACTTC.

This clonotype was found many times. The genes are TRBV9 and TRBJ2-3; the D gene is possibly TRBD1 (6 bases). Between the trimmed V and J ends, which lost 4 bases and 1 base, there was a span of 10 bases. CDR1 and CDR2 (germline): SGDLS, YYNGEE. The CDR3 contains 14 residues. The chain's CDR3 is CASSYRQGTDTQYF. The CDR3 DNA follows: TGTGCCAGCAGCTACCGACAGGGCACAGATACGCAGTATTTT.

For this clonotype: A far larger clone lies a single base away; this is likely a read error. The genes are TRBV27 and TRBJ2-5; no clear D gene. The CDR3 covers 15 residues. Trimming took off 6 bases at V and 11 bases at J, with 25 bases between the two ends. Germline CDR1 MNHEY, CDR2 SMNVEV (reference sequence). CDR3 sequence reads: CASRREGPVYNEQYF. The CDR3, as DNA: TGTGCCAGCAGGCGTGAAGGGCCGGTCTACAATGAGCAGTACTTC.

This clonotype was seen a few times. The chain uses TRBV24-1 and TRBJ2-5; D gene uncertain. There are 15 residues in the CDR3. Trimming took 3 bases from V and 3 from J, leaving 13 bases between them. Germline V gene data show CDR1 as KGHDR and CDR2 as SFDVKD. CDR3 in amino acids: CATSDPRTAKETQYF. The DNA for the CDR3 is TGTGCCACCAGTGATCCACGGACGGCAAAAGAGACCCAGTACTTC.

In this sample, this clonotype turned up many times. The rearrangement uses TRBV10-3 and TRBJ1-2, with D tentatively TRBD1 (6 bases). Trimming stripped 3 bases from V and 7 bases from J, with 12 bases between. This CDR3 has 13 residues. Germline V CDR1 and CDR2: ENHRY, SYGVKD. Written as DNA, the CDR3 is TGTGCCATCAGTGATGAACAGGGTGGTGGCTACACCTTC. Translated, it gives CAISDEQGGGYTF.

This clonotype showed up many times. The V call is TRBV7-2, the J call TRBJ2-7; D is possibly TRBD1 or TRBD2 (5 bases each). Trimming pared 5 bases from V and 2 bases from J, leaving 16 bases between. Germline-derived CDR1 and CDR2 are SGHTA and FQGNSA. The CDR3 has 15 amino acids. The CDR3 DNA is TGTGCCAGCAGCCTCTACGAGGGGTGGGCCTACGAGCAGTACTTC. This encodes CASSLYEGWAYEQYF.

This clonotype was counted many times. The chain employs TRBV6-1 and TRBJ2-7; 7 nucleotides line up with TRBD2. The junction had 7 bases not matched to a gene; V was cut back by 6 bases and J by 2 bases. Germline-derived CDR1 and CDR2 are MNHNS and SASEGT. The CDR3 is 14 residues long. The CDR3 nucleotides read TGTGCCAGCAGGAGACTAGCTGCTACCTACGAGCAGTACTTC. It yields the protein CASRRLAATYEQYF.

The genes are TRBV12-3 or TRBV12-4 and TRBJ2-7, with a weak D call TRBD2 (5 bases). The CDR3 totals 13 residues. V was clipped by 5 bases and J by 5 bases, with 13 bases between them. DNA of the CDR3: TGTGCCAGCAGTAGGGCCGAGGGCGACGAGCAGTACTTC. Protein sequence: CASSRAEGDEQYF.

The chain couples TRBV19 to TRBJ2-5; 8 positions agree with TRBD1. Germline trimming cut 4 bases from V and 7 bases from J; bases unmatched to any gene: 14. CDR3 size: 16 residues. Germline V gene data show CDR1 as LNHDA and CDR2 as SQIVND (reference sequence). Here the CDR3 reads CASSSSPGQGIGTQYF. Here the CDR3 DNA reads TGTGCCAGTAGTAGTAGCCCTGGACAGGGTATAGGGACCCAGTACTTC.